The 10 T cell receptor beta chains reported below all come from one sample, sequenced in a study of blood T cell repertoires in COVID-19. The repertoire was sequenced with immunoSEQ multiplex PCR; TCRdb's copy has only in-frame clones and lacks some. The sample consists of approximately 250,000 clones, around 86% of them appearing once. Source material: peripheral blood. These receptors were obtained from a man between 35 and 55 years old with active or convalescent COVID-19.

This rearrangement joins TRBV30 to TRBJ2-1, with D tentatively TRBD1 (6 bases). The V end was cut by 2 bases, the J end by 8 bases, with 22 bases between. The CDR3 runs to 16 residues. The V gene's germline CDR1 is GTSNPN and CDR2 SVGIG (reference sequence). CDR3 loop: CAWSLPRGQGWDEQFF. CDR3 DNA: TGTGCCTGGAGTCTCCCCAGGGGCCAAGGGTGGGATGAGCAGTTCTTC.

V usage is TRBV15 and J usage is TRBJ2-4, with 9 bases lining up with TRBD1. J gave up 1 base and V 0 bases, and 10 bases lay outside the gene matches. CDR3 length: 19 residues. Germline CDR1 is LNHNV and CDR2 is YYDKDF (reference sequence). For the CDR3, the DNA is TGTGCCACCAGCAGAGATGGGGACAGGGCCCTTGGGGCCAAAAACATTCAGTACTTC. As protein: CATSRDGDRALGAKNIQYF.

As concerns this clone: The same CDR3 is also encoded by other DNA sequences in this sample. The CDR3: CASSLRDRPNTGELFF. CDR3 sequence (DNA): TGTGCCAGCAGCCTTCGGGACAGGCCGAACACCGGGGAGCTGTTTTTT. This chain uses TRBV11-2 with TRBJ2-2; 8 bases are shared with TRBD1. The CDR3 spans 16 residues. CDR1 is SGHAT and CDR2 is FQNNGV in the germline V gene. Losses at the gene ends were 5 bases for V and 0 bases for J; bases not matched to a gene: 5.

This clone was seen more than once but under ten times. This chain links TRBV5-5 with TRBJ1-1, with 8 positions matching TRBD1. In germline, CDR1 is SGHKS, CDR2 YYEKEE (reference sequence). V dropped 2 bases and J dropped 8; count of bases not matched to a gene: 11. The CDR3 is 15 amino acids. Written as DNA, the CDR3 is TGTGCCAGCAGCTTTTTCCAGGGGGCAGGCTCAGAAGCTTTCTTT. It is translated as CASSFFQGAGSEAFF.

The V call is TRBV19, the J call TRBJ2-1; D perhaps matches TRBD2 (6 bases). There are 15 residues in the CDR3. The V end lost 6 bases, the J end lost 1 base, and 13 bases lay between the germline ends. Germline loops: CDR1 LNHDA, CDR2 SQIVND (reference sequence). The CDR3 here is CASRPRAGSYNEQFF. The CDR3 DNA is TGTGCCAGTAGGCCCAGGGCGGGATCCTACAATGAGCAGTTCTTC.

The chain uses TRBV24-1 and TRBJ1-5, with a possible D match to TRBD1 (5 bases). Trimming pared 4 bases from V and 9 bases from J, leaving 9 bases between. CDR3 length: 12 amino acids. Germline values: CDR1 KGHDR, CDR2 SFDVKD. Written as DNA, the CDR3 is TGTGCCACCAGTGAACCGGGACTGCCCCAGCATTTT. It yields the protein CATSEPGLPQHF.

The chain has TRBV20-1 and TRBJ1-2; D remains ambiguous. The CDR3 length is 10 residues. Trimming removed 5 bases at V and 3 bases at J, with 4 bases between. CDR1 is DFQATT, CDR2 SNEGSKA, per germline (reference sequence). The CDR3 region is CSALYYGYTF. The CDR3 nucleotides are TGCAGTGCTTTATACTATGGCTACACCTTC.

The J gene is TRBJ2-1, the V gene TRBV7-6; 14 bases are a match to TRBD2. The trim removed 4 bases at V and 0 bases at J, leaving 5 bases unmatched. CDR1 SGHVS and CDR2 FNYEAQ come from the germline V gene. The CDR3 has 18 amino acids. The CDR3 DNA follows: TGTGCCAGCAGCTACGATGGGACTAGCGGGAGCTCCTACAATGAGCAGTTCTTC. Protein: CASSYDGTSGSSYNEQFF.

The chain has TRBV11-3 and TRBJ1-1; 10 nucleotides agree with TRBD1. After removal of 4 bases from V and 5 bases from J, the junction contained 10 bases not matched to a gene. The CDR3 has 16 amino acids. CDR1 and CDR2 from the germline V gene are SGHNT and YENEEA. CDR3 nucleotide sequence: TGTGCCAGCAGCTACCGGGACAGGGGCTTAGGTACTGAAGCTTTCTTT. Translated: CASSYRDRGLGTEAFF.

V gene TRBV5-1 combines with J gene TRBJ2-7; 8 nucleotides align to TRBD1. Per the germline V gene, CDR1 is SGHRS and CDR2 is YFSETQ. The CDR3 is 15 amino acids. Trimming at V came to 4 bases and at J to 6 bases, leaving 12 bases not matched to a gene. The CDR3 coding sequence is TGCGCCAGCAGCGCCGGACAGGGCGATTCTCTCGAGCAGTACTTC. Its protein product is CASSAGQGDSLEQYF.